This TCR beta chain originates from a study of shared clonotypes between healthy human individuals. Overall study findings and caveats: Lower generation probabilities were found for non-shared clonotypes than for those shared by all four donors. Rarefaction showed sorted-subset sequencing was incomplete despite large depth.

Naive CD8 cells lacked CD45RO and underwent positive selection for CCR7, leaving out terminally differentiated effector memory CD45RA+ cells. Each PCR replicate from the sorted subsets contained approximately 0.2 ug DNA, which is some 30,000 T cell genomes. Using immunoSEQ multiplex PCR, the repertoire was profiled, and TCRdb retains in-frame clones only, with some absent. The data show around 2.1 million clones, about 93% seen once. Trimming shortened V by 5 bases and J by 13 bases, and 15 bases separated the two germline ends. Germline assignment: CDR1 SEHNR and CDR2 FQNEAQ (reference sequence). The CDR3 covers 12 residues. Worth noting for this clone: Its target is not known.

This sequence was found in a man aged 18-30 years in good health. Some clones in this sample may be carry-over from other donors' samples. The sequencing sample was made of naive CD8+ T cells from PBMCs. The chain combines TRBV7-9 with TRBJ1-3; D possibly corresponds to TRBD1 (6 bases). CDR3 loop: CASSRSGQQIYF. The DNA for the CDR3 is TGTGCCAGCAGCCGATCCGGACAGCAAATATATTTT.